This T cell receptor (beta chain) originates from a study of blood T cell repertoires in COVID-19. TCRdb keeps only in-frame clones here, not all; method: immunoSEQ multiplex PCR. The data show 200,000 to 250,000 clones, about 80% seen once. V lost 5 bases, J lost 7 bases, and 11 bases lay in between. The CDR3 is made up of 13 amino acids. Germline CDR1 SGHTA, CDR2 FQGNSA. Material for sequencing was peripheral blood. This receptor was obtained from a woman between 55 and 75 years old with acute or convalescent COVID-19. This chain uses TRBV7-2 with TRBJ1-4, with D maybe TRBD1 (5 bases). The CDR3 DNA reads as TGTGCCAGCAGCGGTGGGAGGGGTGAAAAACTGTTTTTT. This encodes CASSGGRGEKLFF. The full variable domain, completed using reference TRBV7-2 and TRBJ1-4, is GAGVSQSPSNKVTEKGKDVELRCDPISGHTALYWYRQSLGQGLEFLIYFQGNSAPDKSGLPSDRFSAERTGGSVSTLTIQRTQQEDSAVYLCASSGGRGEKLFFGSGTQLSVL.